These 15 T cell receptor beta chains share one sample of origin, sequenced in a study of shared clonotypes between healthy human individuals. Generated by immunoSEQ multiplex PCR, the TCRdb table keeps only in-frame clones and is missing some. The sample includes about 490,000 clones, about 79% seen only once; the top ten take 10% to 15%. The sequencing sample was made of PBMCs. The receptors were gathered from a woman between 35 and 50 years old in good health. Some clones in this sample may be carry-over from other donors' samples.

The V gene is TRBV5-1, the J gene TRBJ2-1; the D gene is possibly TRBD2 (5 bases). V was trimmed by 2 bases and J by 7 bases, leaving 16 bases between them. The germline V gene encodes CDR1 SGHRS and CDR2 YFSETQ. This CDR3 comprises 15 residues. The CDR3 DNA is TGCGCCAGCAGCTTCTCGGTCGGATCGGGGAATGAGCAGTTCTTC. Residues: CASSFSVGSGNEQFF.

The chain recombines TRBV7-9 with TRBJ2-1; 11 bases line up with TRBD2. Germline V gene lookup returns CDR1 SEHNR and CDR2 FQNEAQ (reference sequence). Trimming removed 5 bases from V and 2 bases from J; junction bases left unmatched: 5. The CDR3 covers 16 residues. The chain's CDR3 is CASSPLAGGTYNEQFF. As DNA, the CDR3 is TGTGCCAGCAGCCCCTTAGCGGGAGGGACCTACAATGAGCAGTTCTTC.

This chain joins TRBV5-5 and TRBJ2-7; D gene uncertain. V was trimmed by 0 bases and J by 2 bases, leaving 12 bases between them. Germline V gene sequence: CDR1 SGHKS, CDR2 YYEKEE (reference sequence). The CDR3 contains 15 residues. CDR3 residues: CASSLGAGYPYEQYF. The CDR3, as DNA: TGTGCCAGCAGCTTGGGGGCAGGTTATCCCTACGAGCAGTACTTC.

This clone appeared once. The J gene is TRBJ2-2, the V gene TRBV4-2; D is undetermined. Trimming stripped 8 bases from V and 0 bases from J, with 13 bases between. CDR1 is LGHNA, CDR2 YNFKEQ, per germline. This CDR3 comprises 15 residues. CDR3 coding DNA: TGTGCCAGCTTTAATCTCCCCTCGAACACCGGGGAGCTGTTTTTT. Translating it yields CASFNLPSNTGELFF.

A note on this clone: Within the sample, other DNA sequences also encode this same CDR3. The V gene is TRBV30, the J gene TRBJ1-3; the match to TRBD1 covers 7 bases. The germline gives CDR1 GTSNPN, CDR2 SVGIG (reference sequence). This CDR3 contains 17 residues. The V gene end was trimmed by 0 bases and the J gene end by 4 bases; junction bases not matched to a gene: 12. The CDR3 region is CAWSVSLTQGTGNTIYF. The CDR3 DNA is TGTGCCTGGAGTGTATCTCTCACACAGGGGACCGGAAACACCATATATTTT.

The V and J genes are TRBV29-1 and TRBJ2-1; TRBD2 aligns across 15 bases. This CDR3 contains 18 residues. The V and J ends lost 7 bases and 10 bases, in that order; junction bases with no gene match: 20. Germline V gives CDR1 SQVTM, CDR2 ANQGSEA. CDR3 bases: TGCAGCGCTACGCCCCATGGACTAGCGGGAGGGCGTTTGGGGGAGCAGTTCTTC. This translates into CSATPHGLAGGRLGEQFF.

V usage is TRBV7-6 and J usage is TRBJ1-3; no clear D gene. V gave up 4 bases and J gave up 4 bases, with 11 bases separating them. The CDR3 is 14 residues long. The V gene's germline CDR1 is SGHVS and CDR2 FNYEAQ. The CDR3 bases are TGTGCCAGCAGCTCCGGGCCTTCGGGAAACACCATATATTTT. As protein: CASSSGPSGNTIYF.

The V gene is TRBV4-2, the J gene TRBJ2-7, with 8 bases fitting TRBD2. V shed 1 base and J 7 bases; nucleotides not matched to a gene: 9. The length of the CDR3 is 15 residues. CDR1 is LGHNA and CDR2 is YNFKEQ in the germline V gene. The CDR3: CASSQVSSGFEEQYF. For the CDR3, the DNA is TGTGCCAGCAGCCAAGTTTCTAGCGGGTTCGAGGAGCAGTACTTC.

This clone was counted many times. For the CDR3, the DNA is TGTGCCAGCAACCCGGGGGGTGTGGACACTGAAGCTTTCTTT. It encodes CASNPGGVDTEAFF. This chain joins TRBV6-5 and TRBJ1-1; maybe TRBD1 (5 bases). Germline V lookup: CDR1 MNHEY, CDR2 SVGAGI. V was cut by 7 bases and J by 3 bases, with 15 bases left in between. CDR3 length: 14 residues.

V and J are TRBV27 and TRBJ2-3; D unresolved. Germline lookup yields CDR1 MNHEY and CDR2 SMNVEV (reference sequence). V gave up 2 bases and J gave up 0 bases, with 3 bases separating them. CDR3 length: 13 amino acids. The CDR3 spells CASSLTSTDTQYF. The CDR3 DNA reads TGTGCCAGCAGTTTAACTAGCACAGATACGCAGTATTTT.

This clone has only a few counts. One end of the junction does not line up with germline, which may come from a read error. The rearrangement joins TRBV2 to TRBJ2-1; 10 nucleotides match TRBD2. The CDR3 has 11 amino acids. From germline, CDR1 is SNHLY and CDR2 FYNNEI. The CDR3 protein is CASSSGTSALF. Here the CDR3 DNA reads TGTGCCAGCAGTTCCGGGACTAGCGCCCTCTTC.

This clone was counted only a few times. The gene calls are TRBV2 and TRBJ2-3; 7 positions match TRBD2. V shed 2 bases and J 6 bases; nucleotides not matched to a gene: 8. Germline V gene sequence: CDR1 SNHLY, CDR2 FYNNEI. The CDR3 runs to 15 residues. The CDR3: CASSENGNSGDTQYF. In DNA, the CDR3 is TGTGCCAGCAGTGAAAATGGCAATAGCGGGGATACGCAGTATTTT.

CDR3 bases: TGTGCCAGCAGCGTAGGGGCGGGAGCGTACTACAATGAGCAGTTCTTC. Amino acids: CASSVGAGAYYNEQFF. This rearrangement joins TRBV9 to TRBJ2-1; 7 nucleotides agree with TRBD2. Germline V gives CDR1 SGDLS, CDR2 YYNGEE. The CDR3 is made up of 16 amino acids. Losses at the gene ends were 0 bases for V and 3 bases for J; bases not matched to a gene: 6. Full variable domain (rest looked up from reference TRBV9 and TRBJ2-1): DSGVTQTPKHLITATGQRVTLRCSPRSGDLSVYWYQQSLDQGLQFLIQYYNGEERAKGNILERFSAQQFPDLHSELNLSSLELGDSALYFCASSVGAGAYYNEQFFGPGTRLTVL.

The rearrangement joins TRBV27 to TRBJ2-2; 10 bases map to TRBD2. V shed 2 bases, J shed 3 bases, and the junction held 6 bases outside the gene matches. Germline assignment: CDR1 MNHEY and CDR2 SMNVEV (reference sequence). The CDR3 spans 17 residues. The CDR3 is CASSLAVAGGYTGELFF. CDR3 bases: TGTGCCAGCAGTTTAGCGGTAGCGGGAGGATACACCGGGGAGCTGTTTTTT.

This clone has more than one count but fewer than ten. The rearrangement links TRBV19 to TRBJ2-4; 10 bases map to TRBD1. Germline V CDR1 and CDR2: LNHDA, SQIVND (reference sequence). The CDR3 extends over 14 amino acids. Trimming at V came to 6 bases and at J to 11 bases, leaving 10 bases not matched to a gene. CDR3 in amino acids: CASSDSGTGDLQYF. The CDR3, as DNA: TGTGCCAGTAGCGATTCCGGGACAGGGGACCTTCAGTACTTC.